This T cell receptor beta chain derives from a study of naive and memory T cell subsets. This clonotype was seen ten or more times. What it recognizes is unknown. Treatment in this sample: skin biopsy from PPD injection site in Mantoux-positive individual. TCR cDNA received a 3' ligated oligonucleotide that carried a UMI. Tuberculin skin test biopsies were taken where PPD was injected in Mantoux-positive people. Study outcomes and limitations: Tuberculin site TCR excess was interpreted as type IV hypersensitivity infiltration. TCRs were reportedly recovered from both biopsy types, mostly tuberculin test sites.

Four PCR rounds used nested alpha and beta constant region primers plus the SP2 primer. Alpha and beta constant region primers primed reverse transcription for blood and skin samples. TCRdb used MiXCR to reprocess the UMI-ligation and nested PCR reads, holding one entry per CDR3 protein. The table lists around 31,000 distinct CDR3 sequences, about 6.7% of them singletons, with roughly 3.2% in the top ten. CDR1 and CDR2 from the germline V gene are SEHNR and FQNEAQ (reference sequence). The junction had 3 bases not matched to a gene; V was cut back by 2 bases and J by 9 bases. The CDR3 length is 13 residues.

The chain joins TRBV7-9 to TRBJ2-1, with 8 nucleotides matching TRBD2. The source was skin, collected from a tuberculin skin test site. This TCR was sampled from an adult in good health. CDR3 in DNA: TGTGCCAGCAGCTTATACACTAGCGGTGAGCAGTTCTTC. This translates into CASSLYTSGEQFF.